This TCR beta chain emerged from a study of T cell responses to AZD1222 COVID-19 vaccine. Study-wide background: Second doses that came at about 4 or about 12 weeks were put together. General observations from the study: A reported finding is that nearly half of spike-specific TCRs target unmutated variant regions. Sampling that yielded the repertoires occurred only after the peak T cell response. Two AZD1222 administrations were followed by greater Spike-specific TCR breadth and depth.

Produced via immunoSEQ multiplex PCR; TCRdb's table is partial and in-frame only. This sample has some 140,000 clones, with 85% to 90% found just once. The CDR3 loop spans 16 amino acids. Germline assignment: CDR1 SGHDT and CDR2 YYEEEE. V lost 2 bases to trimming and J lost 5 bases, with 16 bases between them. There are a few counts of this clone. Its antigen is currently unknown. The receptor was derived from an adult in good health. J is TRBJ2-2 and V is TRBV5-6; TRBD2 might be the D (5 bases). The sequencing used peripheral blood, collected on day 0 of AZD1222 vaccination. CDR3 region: CASSLPGIVVTGELFF. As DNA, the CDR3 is TGTGCCAGCAGCTTACCCGGGATAGTGGTGACCGGGGAGCTGTTTTTT.